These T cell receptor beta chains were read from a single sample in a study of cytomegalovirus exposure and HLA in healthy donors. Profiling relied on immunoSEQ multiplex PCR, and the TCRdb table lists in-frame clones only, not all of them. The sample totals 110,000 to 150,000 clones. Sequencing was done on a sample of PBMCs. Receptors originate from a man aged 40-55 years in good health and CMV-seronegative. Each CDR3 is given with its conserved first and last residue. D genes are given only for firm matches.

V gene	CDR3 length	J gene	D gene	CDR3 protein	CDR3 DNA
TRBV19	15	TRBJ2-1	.	CASSIERTPYNEQFF	TGTGCCAGTAGTATAGAAAGGACTCCTTACAATGAGCAGTTCTTC
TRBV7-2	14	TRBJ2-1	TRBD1	CASSSDREGNEQFF	TGTGCCAGCAGCTCGGACAGGGAAGGGAATGAGCAGTTCTTC
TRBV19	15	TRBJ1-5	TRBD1	CASIETGGGNQPQHF	TGTGCCAGTATTGAGACAGGGGGCGGCAATCAGCCCCAGCATTTT
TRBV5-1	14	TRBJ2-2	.	CASSAVSNTGELFF	TGCGCCAGCTCGGCGGTTTCGAACACCGGGGAGCTGTTTTTT
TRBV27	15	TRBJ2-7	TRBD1	CASSLGGTAFYEQYF	TGTGCCAGCAGCCTAGGTGGGACAGCCTTCTACGAGCAGTACTTC
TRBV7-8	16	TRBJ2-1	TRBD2	CASSPSSGAAYNEQFF	TGTGCCAGCAGCCCAAGTAGCGGGGCCGCCTACAATGAGCAGTTCTTC
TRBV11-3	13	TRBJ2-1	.	CASSNTGGAEQFF	TGTGCCAGCAGCAACACCGGTGGAGCAGAGCAGTTCTTC
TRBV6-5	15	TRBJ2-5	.	CASSSMGGVQETQYF	TGTGCCAGCAGTTCGATGGGCGGGGTTCAAGAGACCCAGTACTTC
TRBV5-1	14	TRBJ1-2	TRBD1	CASSLEGQDYGYTF	TGCGCCAGCAGCTTGGAGGGACAGGACTATGGCTACACCTTC
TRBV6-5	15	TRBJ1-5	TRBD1	CASSYTGGSNQPQHF	TGTGCCAGCAGTTACACAGGGGGAAGCAATCAGCCCCAGCATTTT
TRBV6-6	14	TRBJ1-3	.	CASSLGSSGNTIYF	TGTGCCAGCAGTTTAGGGAGCTCTGGAAACACCATATATTTT
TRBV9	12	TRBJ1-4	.	CASKGTNEKLFF	TGTGCCAGCAAGGGGACTAATGAAAAACTGTTTTTT
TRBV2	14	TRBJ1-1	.	CASSEGQAWAEAFF	TGTGCCAGCAGTGAAGGACAGGCGTGGGCTGAAGCTTTCTTT
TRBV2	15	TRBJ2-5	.	CASSDSRGVQETQYF	TGTGCCAGCAGTGACTCACGGGGAGTCCAAGAGACCCAGTACTTC
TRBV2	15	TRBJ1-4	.	CASSGEAATNEKLFF	TGTGCCAGCAGTGGGGAGGCCGCAACTAATGAAAAACTGTTTTTT
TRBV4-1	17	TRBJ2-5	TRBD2	CASSQAILAGGLETQYF	TGCGCCAGCAGCCAAGCAATTTTAGCGGGGGGGCTTGAGACCCAGTACTTC
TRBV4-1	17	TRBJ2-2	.	CASSQLDMGWRTGELFF	TGCGCCAGCAGCCAACTGGACATGGGGTGGCGCACCGGGGAGCTGTTTTTT
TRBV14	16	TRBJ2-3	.	CASSHGGGANTDTQYF	TGTGCCAGCAGCCATGGAGGGGGGGCGAACACAGATACGCAGTATTTT
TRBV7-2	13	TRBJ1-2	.	CASSLERRYGYTF	TGTGCCAGCAGCTTAGAGCGAAGGTATGGCTACACCTTC
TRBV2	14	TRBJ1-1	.	CASSVRGGYTEAFF	TGTGCCAGCAGTGTCCGAGGAGGCTACACTGAAGCTTTCTTT
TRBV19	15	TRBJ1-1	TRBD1	CASVGLRGRLTEAFF	TGTGCCAGTGTTGGACTCAGGGGGCGGCTCACTGAAGCTTTCTTT
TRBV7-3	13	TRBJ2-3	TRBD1	CATKGQGTDTQYF	TGTGCCACAAAGGGACAGGGAACAGATACGCAGTATTTT
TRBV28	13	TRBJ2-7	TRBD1	CASSWTGLGEQYF	TGTGCCAGCAGTTGGACAGGATTAGGCGAGCAGTACTTC
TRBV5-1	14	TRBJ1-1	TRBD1	CASSGQGQNTEAFF	TGCGCCAGCAGCGGACAGGGACAGAACACTGAAGCTTTCTTT
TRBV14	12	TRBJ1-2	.	CASSTGRYGYTF	TGTGCCAGCAGTACAGGCCGCTATGGCTACACCTTC
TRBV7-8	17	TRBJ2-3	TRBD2	CASSSSGGARGTDTQYF	TGTGCCAGCAGCTCCAGCGGGGGGGCCCGGGGCACAGATACGCAGTATTTT
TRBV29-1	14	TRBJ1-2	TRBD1	CSAEGQGGDYGYTF	TGCAGCGCTGAGGGACAGGGTGGGGACTATGGCTACACCTTC
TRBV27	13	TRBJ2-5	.	CASSFWGDETQYF	TGTGCCAGCAGTTTTTGGGGGGACGAGACCCAGTACTTC
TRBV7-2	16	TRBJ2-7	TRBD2	CASSLGAGGIPYEQYF	TGTGCCAGCAGCTTAGGGGCGGGAGGGATCCCCTACGAGCAGTACTTC
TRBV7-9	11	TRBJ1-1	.	CASSLETVAFF	TGTGCCAGCAGCTTAGAAACAGTCGCTTTCTTT
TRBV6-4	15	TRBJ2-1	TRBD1	CASSDGDRESNEQFF	TGTGCCAGCAGTGACGGGGACAGGGAGTCTAATGAGCAGTTCTTC
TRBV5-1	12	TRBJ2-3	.	CASSLIGDTQYF	TGCGCCAGCAGCTTGATCGGTGATACGCAGTATTTT
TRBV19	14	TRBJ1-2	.	CASSVPLANYGYTF	TGTGCCAGTAGTGTCCCTCTTGCTAACTATGGCTACACCTTC
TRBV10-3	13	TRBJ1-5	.	CAISRERNQPQHF	TGTGCCATCAGTCGGGAGCGAAATCAGCCCCAGCATTTT
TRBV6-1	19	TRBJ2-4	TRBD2	CASSVNGGTSGGAKNIQYF	TGTGCCAGCAGTGTAAATGGCGGGACTAGCGGGGGAGCCAAAAACATTCAGTACTTC
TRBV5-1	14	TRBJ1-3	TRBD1	CASSYLTGDGTIYF	TGCGCCAGCAGCTACCTGACAGGGGATGGCACCATATATTTT
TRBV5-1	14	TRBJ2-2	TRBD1	CASSSGQGTGELFF	TGCGCCAGCAGCTCCGGACAGGGCACCGGGGAGCTGTTTTTT
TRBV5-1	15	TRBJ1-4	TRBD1	CASSLEGAGNEKLFF	TGCGCCAGCAGCTTGGAGGGGGCCGGTAATGAAAAACTGTTTTTT
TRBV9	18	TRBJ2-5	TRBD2	CASSVATRTSGVQETQYF	TGTGCCAGCAGCGTAGCTACTCGGACTAGCGGGGTCCAAGAGACCCAGTACTTC
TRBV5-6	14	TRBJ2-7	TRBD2	CASRRDPGGDEQYF	TGTGCCAGCAGACGGGACCCGGGGGGGGACGAGCAGTACTTC
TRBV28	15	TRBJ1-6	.	CASSGVGRGNSPLHF	TGTGCCAGCAGCGGGGTGGGCAGGGGCAATTCACCCCTCCACTTT
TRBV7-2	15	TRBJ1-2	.	CASSSGHLSNYGYTF	TGTGCCAGCAGCTCAGGACACTTGTCTAACTATGGCTACACCTTC
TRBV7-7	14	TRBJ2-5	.	CASSRTGFGETQYF	TGTGCCAGCAGCCGAACAGGGTTTGGAGAGACCCAGTACTTC
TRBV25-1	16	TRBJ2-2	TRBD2	CASSSLAGGTSGELFF	TGTGCCAGCAGTAGCCTAGCGGGGGGCACGTCCGGGGAGCTGTTTTTT
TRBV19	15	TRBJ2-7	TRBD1	CASSAPGQGAGEQYF	TGTGCCAGTAGTGCACCGGGACAGGGGGCTGGCGAGCAGTACTTC
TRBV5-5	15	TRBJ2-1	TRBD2	CASSSSGGPYNEQFF	TGTGCCAGCAGCTCGAGCGGGGGGCCATACAATGAGCAGTTCTTC
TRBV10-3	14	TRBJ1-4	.	CAIRAGNVNEKLFF	TGTGCCATCAGAGCCGGGAATGTTAATGAAAAACTGTTTTTT
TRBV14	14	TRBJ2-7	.	CASSQASLPYEQYF	TGTGCCAGCAGCCAAGCTTCCCTACCCTACGAGCAGTACTTC
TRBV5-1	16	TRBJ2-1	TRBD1	CASSLATGVAYNEQFF	TGCGCCAGCAGCTTGGCCACAGGGGTTGCCTACAATGAGCAGTTCTTC
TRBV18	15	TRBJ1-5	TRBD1	CASSPLAGGGQPQHF	TGTGCCAGCTCACCACTGGCAGGGGGCGGTCAGCCCCAGCATTTT
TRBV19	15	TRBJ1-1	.	CASKQSSTSNTEAFF	TGTGCCAGTAAACAGTCGTCCACGAGCAACACTGAAGCTTTCTTT
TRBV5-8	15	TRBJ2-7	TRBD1	CASSLAGTGVYEQYF	TGTGCCAGCAGCTTGGCCGGGACAGGGGTCTACGAGCAGTACTTC
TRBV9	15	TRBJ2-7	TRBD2	CASSQGLAGVNEQYF	TGTGCCAGCAGCCAAGGACTAGCGGGGGTGAATGAGCAGTACTTC
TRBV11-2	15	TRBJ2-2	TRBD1	CASIPPTGSTGELFF	TGTGCCAGCATCCCCCCGACAGGGAGTACCGGGGAGCTGTTTTTT
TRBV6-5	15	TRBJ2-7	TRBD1	CASRGVGTGFHEQYF	TGTGCCAGCAGGGGCGTAGGGACAGGGTTCCACGAGCAGTACTTC
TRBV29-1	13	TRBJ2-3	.	CSVPNGGTDTQYF	TGCAGCGTCCCGAACGGGGGCACAGATACGCAGTATTTT
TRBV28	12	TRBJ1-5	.	CASSTQGQPQHF	TGTGCCAGCAGTACCCAGGGCCAGCCCCAGCATTTT
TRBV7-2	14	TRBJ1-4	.	CASSPRTGNEKLFF	TGTGCCAGCAGCCCGCGGACGGGGAATGAAAAACTGTTTTTT
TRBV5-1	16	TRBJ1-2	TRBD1	CASSQTGAILEDGYTF	TGCGCCAGCAGCCAGACAGGGGCGATCCTTGAAGATGGCTACACCTTC